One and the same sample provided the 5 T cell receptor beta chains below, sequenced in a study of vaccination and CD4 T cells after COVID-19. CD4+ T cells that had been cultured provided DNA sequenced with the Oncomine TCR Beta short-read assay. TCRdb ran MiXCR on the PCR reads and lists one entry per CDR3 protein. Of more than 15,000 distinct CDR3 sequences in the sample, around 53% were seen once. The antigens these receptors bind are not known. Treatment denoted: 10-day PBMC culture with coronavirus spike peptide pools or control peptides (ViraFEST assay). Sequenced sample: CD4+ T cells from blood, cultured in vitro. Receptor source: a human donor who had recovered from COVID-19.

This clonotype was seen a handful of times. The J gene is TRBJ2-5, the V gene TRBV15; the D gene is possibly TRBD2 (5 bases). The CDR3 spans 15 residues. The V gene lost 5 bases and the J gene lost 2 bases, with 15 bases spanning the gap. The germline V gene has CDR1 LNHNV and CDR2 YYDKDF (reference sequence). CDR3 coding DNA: TGTGCCACCAGCCCTCTATTGAGCGGACAAGAGACCCAGTACTTC. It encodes CATSPLLSGQETQYF.

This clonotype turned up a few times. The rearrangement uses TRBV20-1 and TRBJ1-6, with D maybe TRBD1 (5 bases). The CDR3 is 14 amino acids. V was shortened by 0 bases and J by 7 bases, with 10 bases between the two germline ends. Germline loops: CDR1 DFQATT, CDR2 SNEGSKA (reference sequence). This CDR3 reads CSARDWGGNSPLHF. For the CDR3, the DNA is TGCAGTGCTAGAGATTGGGGCGGAAATTCACCCCTCCACTTT.

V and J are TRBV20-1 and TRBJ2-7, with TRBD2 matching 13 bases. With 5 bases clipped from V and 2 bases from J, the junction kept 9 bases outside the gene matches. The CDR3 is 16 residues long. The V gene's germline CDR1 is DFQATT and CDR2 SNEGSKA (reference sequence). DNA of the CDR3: TGCAGTGCTCAGGGGACTAGCGGGACCCACACCTACGAGCAGTACTTC. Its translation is CSAQGTSGTHTYEQYF.

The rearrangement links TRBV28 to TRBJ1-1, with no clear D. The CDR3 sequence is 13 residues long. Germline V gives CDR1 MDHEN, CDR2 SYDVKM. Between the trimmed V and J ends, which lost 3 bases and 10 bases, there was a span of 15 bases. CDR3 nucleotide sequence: TGTGCCAGCAGTTTCTCTACGGCCGAGAGAGCTTTCTTT. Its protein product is CASSFSTAERAFF.

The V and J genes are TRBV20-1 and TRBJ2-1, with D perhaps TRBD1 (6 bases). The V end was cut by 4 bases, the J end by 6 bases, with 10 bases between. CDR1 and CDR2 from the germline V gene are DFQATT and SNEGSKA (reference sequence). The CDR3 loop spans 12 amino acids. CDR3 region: CSATDRLNEQFF. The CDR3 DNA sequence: TGCAGTGCTACCGACAGGCTCAATGAGCAGTTCTTC.